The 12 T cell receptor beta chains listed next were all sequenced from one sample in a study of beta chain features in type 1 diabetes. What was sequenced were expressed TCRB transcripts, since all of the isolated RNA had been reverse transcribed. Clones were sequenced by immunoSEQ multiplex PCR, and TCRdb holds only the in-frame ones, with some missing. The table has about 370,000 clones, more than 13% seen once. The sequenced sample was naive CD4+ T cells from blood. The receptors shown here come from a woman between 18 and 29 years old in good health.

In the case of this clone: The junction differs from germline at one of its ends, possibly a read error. CDR3 in DNA: TGTGCCAGCAGCTATACTAGCGGGAAGAATTTT. This encodes CASSYTSGKNF. J is TRBJ2-3 and V is TRBV7-9; TRBD2 aligns across 10 bases. The CDR3 contains 11 residues. Germline CDR1 and CDR2: SEHNR and FQNEAQ (reference sequence).

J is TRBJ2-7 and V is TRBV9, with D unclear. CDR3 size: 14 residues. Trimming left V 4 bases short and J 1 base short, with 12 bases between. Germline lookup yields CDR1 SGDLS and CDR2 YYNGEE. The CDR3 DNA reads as TGTGCCAGCAGCCTGTCCTGGGCGTCCTACGAGCAGTACTTC. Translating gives CASSLSWASYEQYF.

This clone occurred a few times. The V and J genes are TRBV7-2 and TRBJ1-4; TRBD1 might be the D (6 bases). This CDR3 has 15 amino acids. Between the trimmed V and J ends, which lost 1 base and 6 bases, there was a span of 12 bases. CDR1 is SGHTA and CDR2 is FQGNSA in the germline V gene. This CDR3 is CASSLGQALDEKLFF. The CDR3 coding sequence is TGTGCCAGCAGCTTAGGACAGGCCCTCGATGAAAAACTGTTTTTT.

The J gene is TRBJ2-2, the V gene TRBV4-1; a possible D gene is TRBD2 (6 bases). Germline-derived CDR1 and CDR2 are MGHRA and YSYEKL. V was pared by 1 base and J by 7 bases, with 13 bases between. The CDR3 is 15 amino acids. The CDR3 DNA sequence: TGCGCCAGCAGCCAAGGGGCGACTAGAAACGGGGAGCTGTTTTTT. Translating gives CASSQGATRNGELFF.

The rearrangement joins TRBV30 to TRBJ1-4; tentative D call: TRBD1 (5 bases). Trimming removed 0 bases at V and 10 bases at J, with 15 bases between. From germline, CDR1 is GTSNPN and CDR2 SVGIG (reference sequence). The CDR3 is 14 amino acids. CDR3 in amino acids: CAWSVDSVGGKLFF. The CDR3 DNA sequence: TGTGCCTGGAGTGTAGACTCTGTCGGGGGAAAACTGTTTTTT.

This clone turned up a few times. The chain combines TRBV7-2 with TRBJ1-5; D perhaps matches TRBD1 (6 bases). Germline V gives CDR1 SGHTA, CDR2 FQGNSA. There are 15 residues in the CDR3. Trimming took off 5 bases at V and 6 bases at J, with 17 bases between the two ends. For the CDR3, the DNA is TGTGCCAGCAGCAAGGGGGTGTGGGGCGGTCAGCCCCAGCATTTT. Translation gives CASSKGVWGGQPQHF.

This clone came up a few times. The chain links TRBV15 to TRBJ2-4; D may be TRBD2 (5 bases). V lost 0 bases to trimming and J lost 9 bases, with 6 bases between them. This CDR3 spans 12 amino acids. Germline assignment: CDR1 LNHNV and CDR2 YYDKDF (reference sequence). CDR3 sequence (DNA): TGTGCCACCAGCAGAGATGGGAGCATTCAGTACTTC. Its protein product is CATSRDGSIQYF.

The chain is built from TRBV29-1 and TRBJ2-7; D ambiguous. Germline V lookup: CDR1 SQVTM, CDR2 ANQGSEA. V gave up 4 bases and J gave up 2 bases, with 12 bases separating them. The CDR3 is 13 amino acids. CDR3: CSVALLAPYEQYF. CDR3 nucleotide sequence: TGCAGCGTTGCCTTACTCGCACCCTACGAGCAGTACTTC.

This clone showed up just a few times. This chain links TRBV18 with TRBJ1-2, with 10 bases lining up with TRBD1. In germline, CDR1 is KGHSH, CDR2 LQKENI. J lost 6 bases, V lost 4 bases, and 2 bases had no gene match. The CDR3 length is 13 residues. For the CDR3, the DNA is TGTGCCAGCTCACAAGGACAGGGGGATGGCTACACCTTC. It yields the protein CASSQGQGDGYTF. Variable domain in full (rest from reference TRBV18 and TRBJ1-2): NAGVMQNPRHLVRRRGQEARLRCSPMKGHSHVYWYRQLPEEGLKFMVYLQKENIIDESGMPKERFSAEFPKEGPSILRIQQVVRGDSAAYFCASSQGQGDGYTFGSGTRLTVV.

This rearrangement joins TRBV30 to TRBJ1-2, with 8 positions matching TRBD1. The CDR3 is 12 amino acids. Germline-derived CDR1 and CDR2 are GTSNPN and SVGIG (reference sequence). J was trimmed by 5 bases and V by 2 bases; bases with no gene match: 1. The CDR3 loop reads CAWSRQGYGYTF. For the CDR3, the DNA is TGTGCCTGGAGTCGACAGGGGTATGGCTACACCTTC.

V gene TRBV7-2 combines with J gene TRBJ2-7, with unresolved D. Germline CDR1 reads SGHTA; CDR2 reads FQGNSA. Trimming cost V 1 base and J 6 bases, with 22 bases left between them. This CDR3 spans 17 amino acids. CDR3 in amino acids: CASSLVVVRAGSSEQYF. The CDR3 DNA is TGTGCCAGCAGCTTAGTAGTGGTTAGAGCAGGTTCAAGCGAGCAGTACTTC.

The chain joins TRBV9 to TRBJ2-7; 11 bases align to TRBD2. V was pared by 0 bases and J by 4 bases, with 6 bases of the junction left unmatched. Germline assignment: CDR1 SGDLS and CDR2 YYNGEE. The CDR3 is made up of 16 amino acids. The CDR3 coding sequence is TGTGCCAGCAGCGTAGCAGCACTAGCGGGGGTATACGAGCAGTACTTC. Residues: CASSVAALAGVYEQYF.